This passage covers 24 T cell receptor beta chains from one sample sequenced in a study of cytomegalovirus exposure and HLA in healthy donors. Primers for the PCR totalled 60 Vbeta and 13 Jbeta. The assay was immunoSEQ multiplex PCR, and TCRdb's table has in-frame clones only and misses some. The sample lists about 100,000 clones, roughly 75% occurring once. Sequencing input: PBMCs. The receptors were gathered from a male donor in good health and CMV-seropositive.

This chain connects TRBV9 to TRBJ2-6; D is undetermined. CDR1 is SGDLS, CDR2 YYNGEE, per germline. V lost 4 bases, J lost 0 bases, and 5 bases lay in between. The CDR3 consists of 14 residues. CDR3 loop: CASSQISGANVLTF. The CDR3 bases are TGTGCCAGCAGCCAGATCTCTGGGGCCAACGTCCTGACTTTC.

This sequence joins TRBV2 and TRBJ2-3; 9 nucleotides line up with TRBD2. J gave up 9 bases and V 6 bases, and 7 bases lay outside the gene matches. Germline CDR1 and CDR2: SNHLY and FYNNEI. The CDR3 runs to 13 residues. The CDR3 DNA sequence: TGTGCCAGCAGCGTCTTGGCGGGGGGGACGCAGTATTTT. Translated, it gives CASSVLAGGTQYF. The variable domain in full, completed from reference TRBV2 and TRBJ2-3, reads EPEVTQTPSHQVTQMGQEVILRCVPISNHLYFYWYRQILGQKVEFLVSFYNNEISEKSEIFDDQFSVERPDGSNFTLKIRSTKLEDSAMYFCASSVLAGGTQYFGPGTRLTVL.

The CDR3 sequence is CASSQSTGGYQGYTF. The CDR3 coding sequence is TGCGCCAGCAGCCAATCCACAGGGGGATATCAAGGCTACACCTTC. J is TRBJ1-2 and V is TRBV4-3; the match to TRBD1 covers 8 bases. V dropped 2 bases and J dropped 8; count of bases not matched to a gene: 10. The germline CDR1 and CDR2 sequences are LGHNA and YSLEER. This CDR3 comprises 15 residues.

Only a few counts were recorded for this clone. The chain uses TRBV29-1 and TRBJ1-5; tentative D call: TRBD1 (6 bases). There are 12 residues in the CDR3. CDR1 is SQVTM and CDR2 is ANQGSEA in the germline V gene. Trimming pared 6 bases from V and 5 bases from J, leaving 11 bases between. The CDR3 nucleotides are TGCAGCGTGGGGGGGCCGGATCAGCCCCAGCATTTT. It is translated as CSVGGPDQPQHF.

Notes on this clone: The sample carries other DNA sequences with the same CDR3. The chain uses TRBV6-1 and TRBJ1-4; a possible D gene is TRBD1 (6 bases). The CDR3 has 14 residues. Germline values: CDR1 MNHNS, CDR2 SASEGT. V lost 6 bases to trimming and J lost 4 bases, with 12 bases between them. The DNA of the CDR3 is TGTGCCAGCAGGGGGGGGCGGAGTAATGAAAAACTGTTTTTT. As protein: CASRGGRSNEKLFF.

The sample holds a few counts of this clone. The chain joins TRBV28 to TRBJ2-2; D is possibly TRBD2 (7 bases). This CDR3 is 15 amino acids long. The V end lost 3 bases, the J end lost 4 bases, and 12 bases lay between the germline ends. CDR1 is MDHEN, CDR2 SYDVKM, per germline. The CDR3 is CASSFRGGRTGELFF. In nucleotides, the CDR3 is TGTGCCAGCAGTTTCCGCGGGGGCCGCACCGGGGAGCTGTTTTTT.

The chain links TRBV18 to TRBJ1-1; no clear D. Trimming removed 2 bases from V and 1 base from J, with 11 bases in between. The CDR3 is made up of 15 amino acids. Per germline, CDR1 KGHSH and CDR2 LQKENI. The CDR3 bases are TGTGCCAGCTCACCAGATCCCAGCGCGAACACTGAAGCTTTCTTT. It codes for CASSPDPSANTEAFF.

The chain recombines TRBV7-8 with TRBJ2-5; D is undetermined. The assigned J gene may be wrong: the sequence end matches TRBJ2-7 better. Germline loops: CDR1 SGHVS, CDR2 FQNEAQ. The CDR3 is 13 amino acids. The CDR3 sequence is CASSLRPNYEQYF. CDR3 nucleotides: TGTGCCAGCAGCTTACGGCCGAACTACGAGCAGTACTTC.

The J gene is TRBJ2-3, the V gene TRBV4-2, with D possibly TRBD2 on 5 matching bases. The V gene lost 6 bases and the J gene lost 0 bases, with 16 bases spanning the gap. This CDR3 has 16 residues. Germline lookup yields CDR1 LGHNA and CDR2 YNFKEQ. The CDR3 region has the DNA TGTGCCAGCAGAGACATGAGGGTAACTAGCACAGATACGCAGTATTTT. It codes for CASRDMRVTSTDTQYF.

This chain uses TRBV7-2 with TRBJ1-2; D perhaps matches TRBD1 (6 bases). This CDR3 has 14 residues. V was trimmed by 7 bases and J by 5 bases, leaving 17 bases between them. CDR1 is SGHTA, CDR2 FQGNSA, per germline. The CDR3 sequence is CASTPTGYAYGYTF. The CDR3 DNA sequence: TGTGCCAGCACCCCGACAGGCTACGCGTATGGCTACACCTTC.

This chain uses TRBV9 with TRBJ1-1; no firm D call. Germline lookup yields CDR1 SGDLS and CDR2 YYNGEE. CDR3 length: 15 residues. V lost 3 bases and J 5 bases, leaving 17 bases between the germline ends. The DNA for the CDR3 is TGTGCCAGCAGCGCCAGCGGGAAGGTCGAGACTGAAGCTTTCTTT. Encoded protein: CASSASGKVETEAFF.

The chain uses TRBV27 and TRBJ1-5, with D possibly being TRBD1 (5 bases). The CDR3 covers 16 residues. V was cut by 5 bases and J by 3 bases, with 17 bases left in between. Germline-derived CDR1 and CDR2 are MNHEY and SMNVEV (reference sequence). CDR3 nucleotides: TGTGCCAGCAGTCTTAGGGGCCGGGCAGACAATCAGCCCCAGCATTTT. Protein product: CASSLRGRADNQPQHF.

DNA for the CDR3: TGTGCCATTGCCTCCGGGACAGAGCCTTGGGAGCAGTACTTC. Residues: CAIASGTEPWEQYF. The chain carries TRBV10-3 and TRBJ2-7; 7 bases agree with TRBD1. The V gene's germline CDR1 is ENHRY and CDR2 SYGVKD. Losses at the gene ends were 9 bases for V and 7 bases for J; bases not matched to a gene: 15. The CDR3 runs to 14 residues.

The gene calls are TRBV11-3 and TRBJ1-1; 10 nucleotides line up with TRBD1. The germline V gene has CDR1 SGHNT and CDR2 YENEEA. V dropped 4 bases and J dropped 2; count of bases not matched to a gene: 7. The CDR3 runs 16 residues. The CDR3 loop is CASSWGQGIKNTEAFF. DNA of the CDR3: TGTGCCAGCAGCTGGGGACAGGGGATTAAAAACACTGAAGCTTTCTTT.

CDR3 residues: CATSRDQGGQPQHF. DNA of the CDR3: TGTGCCACCAGCAGAGATCAGGGTGGTCAGCCCCAGCATTTT. V is TRBV15 and J is TRBJ1-5; TRBD1 might be the D (5 bases). Looked up from germline, CDR1 is LNHNV and CDR2 is YYDKDF (reference sequence). Trimming removed 0 bases from V and 6 bases from J, with 9 bases in between. This CDR3 contains 14 residues.

In its sample, this clone was seen a few times. The rearrangement joins TRBV7-8 to TRBJ1-1; 9 positions agree with TRBD1. This CDR3 is 17 amino acids long. J gave up 5 bases and V 1 base, and 11 bases lay outside the gene matches. The germline V gene encodes CDR1 SGHVS and CDR2 FQNEAQ. CDR3 nucleotide sequence: TGTGCCAGCAGCTTAGGGGGGACAGGGTCAGTGAGGACTGAAGCTTTCTTT. Protein: CASSLGGTGSVRTEAFF.

This chain joins TRBV19 and TRBJ2-1, with 12 bases identical to TRBD2. The trim removed 6 bases at V and 8 bases at J, leaving 8 bases unmatched. Per germline, CDR1 LNHDA and CDR2 SQIVND (reference sequence). The CDR3 is 15 amino acids. The CDR3 spells CASSPGTSGFYEQFF. The CDR3 region has the DNA TGTGCCAGTAGCCCCGGGACTAGCGGGTTCTATGAGCAGTTCTTC.

This rearrangement joins TRBV5-1 to TRBJ1-3, with D possibly matching TRBD1 (6 bases). The germline CDR1 and CDR2 sequences are SGHRS and YFSETQ. This CDR3 has 16 residues. V lost 4 bases to trimming and J lost 0 bases, with 14 bases between them. CDR3 DNA sequence: TGCGCCAGCAGCATAAATGACAGGCTCTCTGGAAACACCATATATTTT. It translates to CASSINDRLSGNTIYF.

V usage is TRBV4-3 and J usage is TRBJ1-1; D gene ambiguous. The CDR3 is made up of 15 amino acids. Germline V gene sequence: CDR1 LGHNA, CDR2 YSLEER. V was shortened by 0 bases and J by 4 bases, with 12 bases between the two germline ends. The CDR3 loop is CASSQDGGRATEAFF. For the CDR3, the DNA is TGCGCCAGCAGCCAAGATGGTGGGCGGGCCACTGAAGCTTTCTTT.

The V call is TRBV11-2, the J call TRBJ1-2; D is ambiguous. The germline gives CDR1 SGHAT, CDR2 FQNNGV. The V gene lost 3 bases and the J gene lost 4 bases, with 12 bases spanning the gap. This CDR3 has 14 residues. In DNA form, the CDR3 reads TGTGCCAGCAGCTTGATCGCACAGACCTATGGCTACACCTTC. Translating gives CASSLIAQTYGYTF. The variable domain in full, with the rest retrieved from reference TRBV11-2 and TRBJ1-2, is EAGVAQSPRYKIIEKRQSVAFWCNPISGHATLYWYQQILGQGPKLLIQFQNNGVVDDSQLPKDRFSAERLKGVDSTLKIQPAKLEDSAVYLCASSLIAQTYGYTFGSGTRLTVV.

The chain recombines TRBV19 with TRBJ2-5; perhaps TRBD1 as D (6 bases). CDR1 is LNHDA and CDR2 is SQIVND in the germline V gene (reference sequence). V lost 4 bases and J lost 4, with 13 bases in between. The CDR3 covers 14 residues. CDR3 loop: CASSTLQGSETQYF. In DNA, the CDR3 is TGTGCCAGTAGTACCCTACAGGGTTCAGAGACCCAGTACTTC.

Concerning this clone itself: The sample has other DNA sequences that encode this CDR3 too. The V gene is TRBV2, the J gene TRBJ2-7, with D possibly TRBD1 on 6 matching bases. Trimming stripped 4 bases from V and 6 bases from J, with 13 bases between. Germline-derived CDR1 and CDR2 are SNHLY and FYNNEI. This CDR3 contains 13 residues. The chain's CDR3 is CASSVGQGSEQYF. Written as DNA, the CDR3 is TGTGCCAGCAGTGTCGGCCAGGGGAGCGAGCAGTACTTC.

J is TRBJ1-3 and V is TRBV5-1; no definite D call. The CDR3 is 14 residues long. With 5 bases removed from V and 2 bases from J, the gap between germline ends came to 11 bases. Germline V gene lookup returns CDR1 SGHRS and CDR2 YFSETQ. The CDR3 loop reads CASRSDTAGNTIYF. In DNA form, the CDR3 reads TGCGCCAGCAGATCCGACACTGCTGGAAACACCATATATTTT.

The rearrangement uses TRBV6-4 and TRBJ1-1; a weak D match, TRBD1 (5 bases). CDR3 length: 15 residues. Deletions cut 7 bases from V and 1 base from J, with 16 bases between. Germline loops: CDR1 MRHNA, CDR2 SNTAGT. In DNA form, the CDR3 reads TGTGCCAGCATCTATAAGGGGATTGGGAACACTGAAGCTTTCTTT. It is translated as CASIYKGIGNTEAFF.